The 10 T cell receptor beta chains below were found in one sample sequenced in a study of T cell responses to AZD1222 COVID-19 vaccine. Generated by immunoSEQ multiplex PCR, the TCRdb table keeps only in-frame clones and is missing some. The sample holds 140,000 or so clones; about 92% are singletons and the top ten take less than 2%. Sequenced here: peripheral blood, sampled on day 0 of AZD1222 vaccination. These receptors originate from an adult in good health.

The J gene is TRBJ2-7, the V gene TRBV28; TRBD1 is a possible D gene (5 bases). The CDR3 has 13 residues. CDR1 MDHEN and CDR2 SYDVKM come from the germline V gene. The V and J ends lost 4 bases and 2 bases respectively, with 9 bases between them. The CDR3 DNA reads TGTGCCAGCAGTTGGACAATAGCCTACGAGCAGTACTTC. It is translated as CASSWTIAYEQYF.

J is TRBJ2-3 and V is TRBV6-5, with no clear D. CDR1 and CDR2 from the germline V gene are MNHEY and SVGAGI. CDR3 length: 13 amino acids. With 2 bases removed from V and 2 bases from J, the gap between germline ends came to 5 bases. CDR3 residues: CASSYGVTDTQYF. The CDR3 region has the DNA TGTGCCAGCAGTTACGGTGTCACAGATACGCAGTATTTT.

This chain connects TRBV7-2 to TRBJ1-4, with D tentatively TRBD1 (5 bases). This CDR3 region has 15 residues. The V and J ends lost 5 bases and 5 bases respectively, with 15 bases between them. CDR1 is SGHTA, CDR2 FQGNSA, per germline. CDR3 DNA: TGTGCCAGCAGCCCAATGGGGACGGTAAATGAAAAACTGTTTTTT. It translates to CASSPMGTVNEKLFF.

The chain joins TRBV5-1 to TRBJ1-4, with a possible D match to TRBD1 (5 bases). V lost 4 bases and J lost 4, with 8 bases in between. The CDR3 totals 13 residues. Germline V gives CDR1 SGHRS, CDR2 YFSETQ. Here the CDR3 DNA reads TGCGCCAGCAGCGGGGGGATTAATGAAAAACTGTTTTTT. As protein: CASSGGINEKLFF.

The chain joins TRBV9 to TRBJ2-7; D is tentatively TRBD1 or TRBD2 (6 bases each). With 4 bases removed from V and 3 bases from J, the gap between germline ends came to 17 bases. CDR3 length: 15 residues. The V gene's germline CDR1 is SGDLS and CDR2 YYNGEE. The CDR3 spells CASSPSGAASYEQYF. CDR3 DNA sequence: TGTGCCAGCAGCCCCTCGGGGGCCGCAAGCTACGAGCAGTACTTC.

The chain links TRBV9 to TRBJ2-7, with TRBD1 identical over 7 bases. Germline V gene data show CDR1 as SGDLS and CDR2 as YYNGEE. This CDR3 comprises 12 residues. After removal of 4 bases from V and 6 bases from J, the junction contained 4 bases not matched to a gene. CDR3 residues: CASSLHRGEQYF. Here the CDR3 DNA reads TGTGCCAGCAGCCTCCACAGGGGCGAGCAGTACTTC.

The chain is built from TRBV5-4 and TRBJ2-1, with TRBD2 matching 9 bases. V lost 3 bases and J lost 2; bases outside the gene matches: 6. Germline CDR1 reads SGHNT; CDR2 reads YYREEE (reference sequence). CDR3 length: 16 residues. CDR3 sequence reads: CASSWKAGGAYNEQFF. CDR3 DNA: TGTGCCAGCAGCTGGAAAGCGGGGGGCGCCTACAATGAGCAGTTCTTC. The complete variable domain, with remaining parts taken from reference TRBV5-4 and TRBJ2-1, reads ETGVTQSPTHLIKTRGQQVTLRCSSQSGHNTVSWYQQALGQGPQFIFQYYREEENGRGNFPPRFSGLQFPNYSSELNVNALELDDSALYLCASSWKAGGAYNEQFFGPGTRLTVL.

The chain joins TRBV4-3 to TRBJ2-5, with D perhaps assigned TRBD1 or TRBD2 (6 bases each). Per germline, CDR1 LGHNA and CDR2 YSLEER. V was shortened by 1 base and J by 5 bases, with 8 bases between the two germline ends. CDR3 length: 13 residues. This chain's CDR3 is CASSQGGGETQYF. In DNA, the CDR3 is TGCGCCAGCAGCCAAGGAGGGGGGGAGACCCAGTACTTC.

The chain joins TRBV6-4 to TRBJ2-2; no clear D gene. Germline values: CDR1 MRHNA, CDR2 SNTAGT. V was pared by 6 bases and J by 0 bases, with 11 bases between. This CDR3 comprises 15 residues. CDR3 protein: CASSFDTTNTGELFF. As DNA, the CDR3 is TGTGCCAGCAGCTTTGACACCACGAACACCGGGGAGCTGTTTTTT.

The chain is built from TRBV4-2 and TRBJ1-6, with 11 bases identical to TRBD1. The CDR3 contains 17 residues. The germline CDR1 and CDR2 sequences are LGHNA and YNFKEQ. Germline trimming cut 3 bases from V and 7 bases from J; bases unmatched to any gene: 8. The CDR3 protein is CASSHKGQGARNSPLHF. For the CDR3, the DNA is TGTGCCAGCAGCCATAAAGGACAGGGGGCTAGAAATTCACCCCTCCACTTT.